This T cell receptor (beta chain) was identified in a study of CD8 T cells in Susac syndrome (dated by TCRdb to between 2017 and 2020). For the study in its entirety: The study used repertoire sequencing to test whether antigen drove CD8+ T cell activation and differentiation in Susac syndrome.

High-throughput TCR beta sequencing profiled peripheral blood CD8+ and CD4+ T cells from healthy donors, Susac syndrome patients and multiple sclerosis patients. The multiple sclerosis controls were treatment-naive patients whose relapsing-remitting disease, either stable or active, fulfilled the revised McDonald criteria. Bulk CD8+ and CD4+ T cells were purified magnetically by negative isolation, whereas CD8+ TEMRA cells were enriched by FACS. Blood was collected in EDTA tubes and processed within 24 hours, with PBMCs isolated through density gradient centrifugation. PBMCs intended for TCR sequencing were frozen in liquid nitrogen and were later thawed in a 37 degrees C water bath. A purity of at least 90% was achieved for sorted or isolated CD4+, CD8+ and CD8+ TEMRA cells. A word on this clonotype: Its antigen remains unidentified. Base qualities are not recorded, but no much larger clone differs from it by a single base.

Results the study describes overall, beyond this receptor: The study acknowledged that relatively few individuals were included in the TCR sequencing and HLA analysis.

The germline V gene encodes CDR1 KGHSH and CDR2 LQKENI. The CDR3 contains 16 residues, cysteine and phenylalanine counted. Only the CDR3 DNA stays, 48 bases, in frame from base 1. Trimming costs V 6 bases and J 0 bases, and their ends lie 17 bases apart. RNA was extracted using the RNeasy kit, and roughly 0.5 to 1 microgram was reverse transcribed with random hexamers. The immunoSEQ multiplex PCR assay, covering 54 Vbeta and 13 Jbeta segments, was used to amplify TCR beta CDR3 regions. PCR amplification bias was corrected using a synthetic template baseline for primer optimization and computational correction. The study's processing was this. Reads were assigned to V, D and J genes according to IMGT and analyzed in immunoSEQ Analyzer, with only productive sequences retained. Clonality was computed as one minus Shannon entropy normalized by log2 of the number of productive unique sequences. Public and private clones were assessed among the 100 most prevalent clones of each patient and control. Susac-specific clones were defined as absent from healthy and MS cohorts, over a thousand published viral clones and other ImmuneACCESS disease sequences. In-frame beta chains were kept once TCRdb had trimmed the public reads at Q25 with fastp and called clones with MiXCR. Entries are consolidated by CDR3 protein sequence, retaining the most common genes and DNA. TCRdb assigned the V and J calls; the authors' analysis was not used. The sample table contains under 250,000 distinct CDR3 sequences; only one count was recorded for around 95% of them. Of the sample, 0.065% to 0.08% is held by the ten largest clones.

The V and J genes are TRBV18 and TRBJ1-2, with the D gene not clear enough to name. This receptor was identified in a human donor with multiple sclerosis. The sequenced sample consisted of CD4+ T cells from PBMCs. CDR3 sequence: CASSPVIGYTNYGYTF. In nucleotides, the sequence is TGTGCCAGCTCCCCAGTAATTGGGTATACTAACTATGGCTACACCTTC.